This T cell receptor beta chain came from a study of T cell responses to AZD1222 COVID-19 vaccine. About this clone itself: Its antigen is unidentified.

The V gene's germline CDR1 is SNHLY and CDR2 FYNNEI. The CDR3 has 13 residues. V was cut by 6 bases and J by 3 bases, with 10 bases left in between. Overall study results and limits: Spike-specific TCR breadth and depth grew following two AZD1222 doses.

Produced via immunoSEQ multiplex PCR; TCRdb's table is partial and in-frame only. The table has some 130,000 clones, 85% to 95% seen once. This receptor was identified in an adult who received the AZD1222 COVID-19 vaccine. This chain joins TRBV2 and TRBJ2-3, with D unclear. This sample comprised peripheral blood, obtained 28 days after the second AZD1222 dose. The CDR3 protein is CASSETGTDTQYF. The DNA of the CDR3 is TGTGCCAGCAGCGAGACTGGGACAGATACGCAGTATTTT. Full variable domain (outside the CDR3, taken from reference TRBV2 and TRBJ2-3): EPEVTQTPSHQVTQMGQEVILRCVPISNHLYFYWYRQILGQKVEFLVSFYNNEISEKSEIFDDQFSVERPDGSNFTLKIRSTKLEDSAMYFCASSETGTDTQYFGPGTRLTVL.